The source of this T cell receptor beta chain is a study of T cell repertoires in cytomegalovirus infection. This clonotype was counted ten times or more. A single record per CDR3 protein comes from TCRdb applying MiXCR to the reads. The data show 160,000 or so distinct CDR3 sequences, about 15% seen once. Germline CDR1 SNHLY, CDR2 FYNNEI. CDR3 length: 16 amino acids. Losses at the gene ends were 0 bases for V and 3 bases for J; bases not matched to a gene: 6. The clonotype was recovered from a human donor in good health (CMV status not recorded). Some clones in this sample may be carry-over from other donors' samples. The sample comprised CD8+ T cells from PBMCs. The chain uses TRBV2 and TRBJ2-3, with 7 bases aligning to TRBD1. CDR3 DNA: TGTGCCAGCAGTGAAGCGCGGGCAGGGGGAACAGATACGCAGTATTTT. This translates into CASSEARAGGTDTQYF. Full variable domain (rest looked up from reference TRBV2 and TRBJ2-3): EPEVTQTPSHQVTQMGQEVILRCVPISNHLYFYWYRQILGQKVEFLVSFYNNEISEKSEIFDDQFSVERPDGSNFTLKIRSTKLEDSAMYFCASSEARAGGTDTQYFGPGTRLTVL.